This T cell receptor (beta chain) was identified during a study of Graves' ophthalmopathy and Graves' hyperthyroidism. The CDR3 extends over 14 amino acids. V was shortened by 5 bases and J by 4 bases, with 12 bases between the two germline ends. Ophthalmopathy in the donors was of moderate-to-severe activity, with CAS ≥3, NOSPECS ≥4 and duration under 3 months. Patients were excluded if they had other autoimmune diseases or uncontrolled infections, and likewise if pregnancy or lactation applied. The TCR beta CDR3 regions underwent amplification from RNA transcripts. An opening RT-PCR round employed HTBI primers and preceded a second-round multiplex PCR. TCRdb reanalysed the multiplex PCR reads using MiXCR and keeps one entry per CDR3 protein. Of about 740,000 distinct CDR3 sequences in the sample, 35% to 50% were seen once. The study, taken as a whole, reports: For separating ophthalmopathy from stable hyperthyroidism, a 13-signature model gave about 90% sensitivity and approximately 80% specificity. It was with about 68% sensitivity and about 72% specificity that the model predicted ophthalmopathy progression.

For this clonotype: Its antigen is currently unknown.

The sequence was collected from an adult man with Graves' ophthalmopathy. This chain uses TRBV12-3 or TRBV12-4 with TRBJ1-5, with D perhaps matching TRBD1 (5 bases). Sequenced sample: peripheral blood. The CDR3 DNA reads TGTGCCAGCAGTGTGGGACGGAAGAATCAGCCCCAGCATTTT. Its protein product is CASSVGRKNQPQHF.